What follows are 6 T cell receptor beta chains derived from one specimen sequenced in a study of shared clonotypes between healthy human individuals. Selected positively for CCR7 and CD45RO-negative, naive CD8 cells excluded terminally differentiated effector memory CD45RA+ cells. Assay used: immunoSEQ multiplex PCR; TCRdb lists only in-frame clones, some missing. The data hold almost 700,000 clones, with 92% observed a single time. Sequencing used naive CD8+ T cells sorted from blood. These receptors all stem from a man between 25 and 39 years old in good health.

CDR3 bases: TGTGCCAGCAGGGGGACTTCTAGCTCCTACGAGCAGTACTTC. Its protein is CASRGTSSSYEQYF. The chain is built from TRBV2 and TRBJ2-7, with D tentatively TRBD2 (6 bases). Germline assignment: CDR1 SNHLY and CDR2 FYNNEI. The CDR3 extends over 14 amino acids. V was pared by 6 bases and J by 0 bases, with 12 bases between.

This clone was seen once. The rearrangement joins TRBV11-2 to TRBJ2-7; D uncertain. The CDR3 consists of 10 residues. Germline V lookup: CDR1 SGHAT, CDR2 FQNNGV. Trimming shortened V by 2 bases and J by 6 bases, and 2 bases separated the two germline ends. CDR3 DNA: TGTGCCAGCAGCTTAACCGAGCAGTACTTC. This translates into CASSLTEQYF.

The chain links TRBV13 to TRBJ1-4, with 7 bases matching TRBD1. The CDR3 has 17 amino acids. Germline V gives CDR1 PRHDT, CDR2 FYEKMQ (reference sequence). V lost 0 bases to trimming and J lost 7 bases; unmatched junction nucleotides: 11. CDR3 region: CASSLGLSDRQIEKLFF. The CDR3 DNA reads as TGTGCCAGCAGCTTAGGACTGTCGGACAGGCAAATTGAAAAACTGTTTTTT.

V and J are TRBV27 and TRBJ2-7; no clear D gene. The CDR3 is 12 residues long. Trimming pared 6 bases from V and 6 bases from J, leaving 12 bases between. CDR1 MNHEY and CDR2 SMNVEV come from the germline V gene (reference sequence). CDR3: CASSAPRSEQYF. For the CDR3, the DNA is TGTGCCAGCAGCGCACCCCGTTCCGAGCAGTACTTC.

This chain connects TRBV27 to TRBJ1-1; possibly TRBD1 for D (6 bases). From germline, CDR1 is MNHEY and CDR2 SMNVEV (reference sequence). V was shortened by 6 bases and J by 1 base, with 12 bases between the two germline ends. This CDR3 has 14 residues. The CDR3 nucleotides are TGTGCCAGCAGCCTACAGGGTAAGAACACTGAAGCTTTCTTT. Its translation: CASSLQGKNTEAFF.

With regard to this clone: The same CDR3 is also encoded by other DNA sequences in this sample. This chain connects TRBV19 to TRBJ1-1; the D is unclear. Trimming took 3 bases from V and 4 from J, leaving 3 bases between them. This CDR3 spans 11 amino acids. The germline V gene has CDR1 LNHDA and CDR2 SQIVND (reference sequence). CDR3 nucleotide sequence: TGTGCCAGTAGTATCGGCACTGAAGCTTTCTTT. Its translation: CASSIGTEAFF.